This T cell receptor beta chain stems from a study of post-analysis software for immune sequencing data. Study information: Recorded subtypes: relapsing-remitting, secondary progressive, progressive-relapsing; some patients unannotated. Findings of the study overall: The study found TRBV5-6, TRBV5-1 and TRBV20-1 among five TRBV segments more frequent in patients than controls. Among multiple sclerosis patients, normalized Chao1 diversity was significantly below that of controls.

This clonotype has a handful of counts. Its antigen is unknown. Per the germline V gene, CDR1 is SQVTM and CDR2 is ANQGSEA. The CDR3 contains 13 residues. The V and J ends lost 4 bases and 4 bases respectively, with 13 bases between them. Carried by the TCR beta cDNA libraries were unique molecular identifiers. cDNA molecules numbering roughly 500,000 came from roughly 1 to 10 million T cells. TCRdb itself ran the PCR reads through MiXCR, one entry per CDR3 protein. In the table there are about 770,000 distinct CDR3 sequences, 35% to 55% of which are singletons. This sequence joins TRBV29-1 and TRBJ2-5; no definite D call. The origin of this receptor is a girl between 10 and 17 years old with multiple sclerosis. The sample taken for sequencing was blood. The CDR3 is CSVGSHPRETQYF. Here the CDR3 DNA reads TGCAGCGTTGGTTCCCACCCTCGAGAGACCCAGTACTTC.